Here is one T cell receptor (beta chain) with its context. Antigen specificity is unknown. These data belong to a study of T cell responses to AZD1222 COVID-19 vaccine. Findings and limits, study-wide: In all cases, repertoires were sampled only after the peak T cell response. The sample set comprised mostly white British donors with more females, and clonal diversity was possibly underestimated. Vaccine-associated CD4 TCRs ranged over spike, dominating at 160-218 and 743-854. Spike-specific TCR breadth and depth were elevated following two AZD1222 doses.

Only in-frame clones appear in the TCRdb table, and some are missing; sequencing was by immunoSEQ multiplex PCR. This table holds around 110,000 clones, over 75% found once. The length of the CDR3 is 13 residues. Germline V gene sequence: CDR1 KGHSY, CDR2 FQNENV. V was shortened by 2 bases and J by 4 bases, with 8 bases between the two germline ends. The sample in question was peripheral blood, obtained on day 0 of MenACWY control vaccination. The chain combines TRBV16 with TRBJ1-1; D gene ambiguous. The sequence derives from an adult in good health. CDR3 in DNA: TGTGCCAGCAGCCAAATGGGGATCACTGAAGCTTTCTTT. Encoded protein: CASSQMGITEAFF.